Each of the 20 T cell receptor beta chains below was sequenced from the same sample in a study of cytomegalovirus exposure and HLA in healthy donors. The primer mix had 60 Vbeta and 13 Jbeta primers. Sequenced by immunoSEQ multiplex PCR; TCRdb stores in-frame clones only, minus some. The table includes hundreds of thousands of clones, around 78% detected once. Sequenced: PBMCs. The receptors were gathered from a boy aged 5-17 years in good health and CMV-seronegative.

The rearrangement joins TRBV28 to TRBJ2-5; the match to TRBD1 covers 8 bases. CDR3 length equals 15 residues. V gave up 3 bases and J gave up 1 base; unmatched junction bases: 4. Per germline, CDR1 MDHEN and CDR2 SYDVKM. The CDR3 region is CASSFTDRGQETQYF. DNA for the CDR3: TGTGCCAGCAGTTTTACCGACAGGGGCCAAGAGACCCAGTACTTC.

The chain couples TRBV28 to TRBJ1-2; 7 nucleotides align to TRBD1. V was pared by 5 bases and J by 8 bases, with 5 bases of the junction left unmatched. This CDR3 contains 12 residues. Germline CDR1 MDHEN, CDR2 SYDVKM. The CDR3 sequence is CASSQGGSGYTF. The CDR3 DNA reads as TGTGCCAGCAGTCAGGGGGGATCCGGCTACACCTTC.

J is TRBJ1-1 and V is TRBV6-1; 7 nucleotides agree with TRBD1. The CDR3 covers 14 residues. In germline, CDR1 is MNHNS, CDR2 SASEGT. Trimming cost V 4 bases and J 9 bases; bases outside gene matches: 11. CDR3 in amino acids: CASSAETGPCKAFF. The DNA for the CDR3 is TGTGCCAGCAGTGCCGAGACAGGGCCATGTAAAGCTTTCTTT.

The chain employs TRBV6-6 and TRBJ1-1; D is undetermined. The V gene lost 7 bases and the J gene lost 5 bases, with 14 bases spanning the gap. From germline, CDR1 is MNHNY and CDR2 SVGAGI (reference sequence). The CDR3 consists of 13 residues. The CDR3 DNA is TGTGCCAGCATTTTATACGGGTCGACTGAAGCTTTCTTT. Its translation is CASILYGSTEAFF.

The chain has TRBV29-1 and TRBJ2-7; 9 positions agree with TRBD1. The CDR3 spans 15 residues. J lost 6 bases, V lost 7 bases, and 16 bases had no gene match. Germline CDR1 reads SQVTM; CDR2 reads ANQGSEA. The CDR3 nucleotides are TGCAGCGGTACTGAAAGATCCGGGACAGGGTCCGAGCAGTACTTC. Encoded protein: CSGTERSGTGSEQYF.

This sequence joins TRBV7-9 and TRBJ1-4; unclear D gene. Germline V lookup: CDR1 SEHNR, CDR2 FQNEAQ (reference sequence). The CDR3 contains 16 residues. Trimming left V 1 base short and J 8 bases short, with 17 bases between. Here the CDR3 reads CASSLGRIGGKEKLFF. The CDR3 nucleotides are TGTGCCAGCAGCTTAGGAAGGATAGGAGGGAAAGAAAAACTGTTTTTT.

This chain uses TRBV9 with TRBJ2-2; tentatively, D is TRBD1 (6 bases). This CDR3 comprises 15 residues. The V end was cut by 1 base, the J end by 1 base, with 8 bases between. Germline V gene sequence: CDR1 SGDLS, CDR2 YYNGEE. The CDR3 coding sequence is TGTGCCAGCAGCGTAATAGGGGGGAACACCGGGGAGCTGTTTTTT. Its translation: CASSVIGGNTGELFF.

The V call is TRBV9, the J call TRBJ2-1; 10 bases are a match to TRBD2. The V segment lost 1 base and the J segment 3 bases; nucleotides outside the gene matches: 4. CDR3 length equals 16 residues. In germline, CDR1 is SGDLS, CDR2 YYNGEE. CDR3 DNA: TGTGCCAGCAGCGTAACAGGACTAGCGGTCTACAATGAGCAGTTCTTC. Its protein product is CASSVTGLAVYNEQFF. Based on the CDR3 plus reference TRBV9 and TRBJ2-1, the full variable domain is DSGVTQTPKHLITATGQRVTLRCSPRSGDLSVYWYQQSLDQGLQFLIQYYNGEERAKGNILERFSAQQFPDLHSELNLSSLELGDSALYFCASSVTGLAVYNEQFFGPGTRLTVL.

The chain carries TRBV4-1 and TRBJ1-3, with D unresolved. The germline V gene has CDR1 MGHRA and CDR2 YSYEKL. Trimming removed 3 bases at V and 1 base at J, with 16 bases between. The CDR3 is 17 residues long. The CDR3 sequence is CASSHPWRRESGNTIYF. In DNA form, the CDR3 reads TGCGCCAGCAGCCACCCTTGGCGGCGGGAATCTGGAAACACCATATATTTT.

This sequence joins TRBV2 and TRBJ1-5; D call uncertain. The CDR3 runs to 13 residues. Trimming cost V 4 bases and J 4 bases, with 8 bases left between them. The germline V gene encodes CDR1 SNHLY and CDR2 FYNNEI. CDR3 DNA: TGTGCCAGCAGTGTCCAGACTAATCAGCCCCAGCATTTT. Translation: CASSVQTNQPQHF.

This chain connects TRBV10-2 to TRBJ2-1; 11 bases are shared with TRBD1. V gave up 4 bases and J gave up 2 bases; unmatched junction bases: 4. Germline V gives CDR1 WSHSY, CDR2 SAAADI. This CDR3 is built from 16 residues. This chain's CDR3 is CASSGWTGGPYNEQFF. For the CDR3, the DNA is TGCGCCAGCAGTGGGTGGACAGGGGGCCCCTACAATGAGCAGTTCTTC.

The V and J genes are TRBV4-1 and TRBJ2-1; D is perhaps TRBD1 (5 bases). Trimming stripped 1 base from V and 5 bases from J, with 21 bases between. CDR1 is MGHRA and CDR2 is YSYEKL in the germline V gene. CDR3 size: 18 residues. CDR3 nucleotide sequence: TGCGCCAGCAGCCAAGGCCTATTGGCCTCACCCAGGGACAATGAGCAGTTCTTC. Protein product: CASSQGLLASPRDNEQFF.

V gene TRBV19 combines with J gene TRBJ2-7, with TRBD2 matching 9 bases. The germline V gene has CDR1 LNHDA and CDR2 SQIVND (reference sequence). J gave up 2 bases and V 5 bases, and 7 bases lay outside the gene matches. The CDR3 consists of 15 residues. The CDR3 DNA reads as TGTGCCAGTAGTCTAGCGGGATCGATTACCTACGAGCAGTACTTC. Its translation is CASSLAGSITYEQYF.

Note on this clone: Other DNA sequences in the sample encode the same CDR3. J is TRBJ1-2 and V is TRBV6-5; TRBD1 is a possible D gene (6 bases). Germline assignment: CDR1 MNHEY and CDR2 SVGAGI. V lost 6 bases, J lost 0 bases, and 8 bases lay in between. The CDR3 is 13 amino acids. The DNA of the CDR3 is TGTGCCAGCAGCCGGACAGCTAACTATGGCTACACCTTC. It yields the protein CASSRTANYGYTF.

The CDR3 coding sequence is TGCGCCAGCTCCCTTAACGGTGGCTACACCTTC. Translating gives CASSLNGGYTF. The chain uses TRBV5-1 and TRBJ1-2; D remains unclear. The germline V gene encodes CDR1 SGHRS and CDR2 YFSETQ. Between the trimmed V and J ends, which lost 7 bases and 7 bases, there was a span of 11 bases. The CDR3 has 11 residues.

The chain carries TRBV30 and TRBJ2-4, with 15 bases fitting TRBD2. Germline V gene lookup returns CDR1 GTSNPN and CDR2 SVGIG (reference sequence). This CDR3 comprises 20 residues. Unmatched junction bases numbered 12, after V lost 2 bases and J lost 1 base. The CDR3 nucleotides read TGTGCCTGGAGTCTTCGGCGGACTAGCGGGGGGGCCTTGGCCAAAAACATTCAGTACTTC. Its translation: CAWSLRRTSGGALAKNIQYF.

V usage is TRBV9 and J usage is TRBJ2-7; unclear D gene. V gave up 4 bases and J gave up 1 base, with 21 bases separating them. Germline V gene data show CDR1 as SGDLS and CDR2 as YYNGEE. This CDR3 region has 17 residues. CDR3 loop: CASSSSPSETLSYEQYF. Here the CDR3 DNA reads TGTGCCAGCAGCTCCTCCCCGTCGGAGACTCTATCCTACGAGCAGTACTTC. Supplemented by reference TRBV9 and TRBJ2-7, the full variable domain reads DSGVTQTPKHLITATGQRVTLRCSPRSGDLSVYWYQQSLDQGLQFLIQYYNGEERAKGNILERFSAQQFPDLHSELNLSSLELGDSALYFCASSSSPSETLSYEQYFGPGTRLTVT.

Here the CDR3 reads CSVDRAGGTVGEQYF. CDR3 DNA sequence: TGCAGCGTTGATAGAGCGGGAGGGACGGTGGGAGAGCAGTACTTC. V gene TRBV29-1 combines with J gene TRBJ2-7, with 10 bases that match TRBD2. The ends lost 3 bases at V and 7 bases at J; junction bases unmatched: 12. This CDR3 spans 15 amino acids. In germline, CDR1 is SQVTM, CDR2 ANQGSEA.

The rearrangement joins TRBV12-5 to TRBJ2-5; the match to TRBD2 covers 13 bases. This CDR3 comprises 16 residues. CDR1 is LGHNT, CDR2 FRNRAP, per germline. V shed 6 bases, J shed 2 bases, and the junction held 6 bases outside the gene matches. The CDR3: CASGLGLAGAQETQYF. The CDR3 nucleotides read TGTGCTAGTGGCTTAGGACTAGCGGGGGCTCAAGAGACCCAGTACTTC. Drawing the rest from reference TRBV12-5 and TRBJ2-5, the complete variable domain is DARVTQTPRHKVTEMGQEVTMRCQPILGHNTVFWYRQTMMQGLELLAYFRNRAPLDDSGMPKDRFSAEMPDATLATLKIQPSEPRDSAVYFCASGLGLAGAQETQYFGPGTRLLVL.

V usage is TRBV2 and J usage is TRBJ1-2; 7 bases are a match to TRBD1. Losses at the gene ends were 8 bases for V and 8 bases for J; bases not matched to a gene: 11. The CDR3 consists of 13 residues. CDR1 is SNHLY, CDR2 FYNNEI, per germline. CDR3 sequence (DNA): TGTGCCAGCCCGTCGACAGGGACATGGGGCTACACCTTC. This gives the protein CASPSTGTWGYTF.